This TCR beta chain was observed in a study of blood T cell repertoires in COVID-19. The overall study: Specimens from acute and convalescent COVID-19 originated in the United States, Italy and Spain.

In germline, CDR1 is MNHNS, CDR2 SASEGT. The CDR3 totals 14 residues. Trimming took 3 bases from V and 5 from J, leaving 11 bases between them. As processed by the authors: Estimated nucleated cell counts came from reference gene primer amplification. Data came from immunoSEQ multiplex PCR; TCRdb stores just in-frame clones and leaves some out. D and trimming come from the DNA, and the V and J calls and clone size come from that table. Here the sample spans over 15,000 clones, about nine tenths being singletons. This chain links TRBV6-1 with TRBJ2-1; TRBD1 is a possible D gene (5 bases). This TCR came from a human donor in a cohort sampled during active COVID-19. Sequencing was performed on peripheral blood. DNA for the CDR3: TGTGCCAGCAGTGAGGGGCAGACTCACAATGAGCAGTTCTTC. Amino acid sequence: CASSEGQTHNEQFF.